This section outlines one T cell receptor (beta chain) sequence together with its context. Reverse transcription of about 0.45 to 1 ug RNA was performed with random hexamers. The TCR beta CDR3 was amplified by immunoSEQ multiplex PCR across 54 Vbeta, 13 Jbeta. From the immunoSEQ multiplex PCR reads, TCRdb called clonotypes with MiXCR, one entry per CDR3 protein. The table records 160,000 or so distinct CDR3 sequences, 94% of them present only once. This specimen comes from a study of CD8 T cells in Susac syndrome. Overall study: When blood was drawn, patients with Susac syndrome were on intravenous immunoglobulin alone, on corticosteroids, or therapy-naive.

Negative isolation was used for CD8+ and CD4+ T cells, and FACS enrichment was applied to TEMRA cells. The V segment lost 4 bases and the J segment 4 bases; nucleotides outside the gene matches: 11. The germline gives CDR1 SGHRS, CDR2 YFSETQ. The CDR3 runs to 15 residues. The TCR sequence derives from a human donor with Susac syndrome. The sample was CD4+ T cells from PBMCs. J is TRBJ2-7 and V is TRBV5-1, with 7 positions matching TRBD1. The CDR3 loop is CASSPSGGRQYEQYF. The CDR3 DNA is TGCGCCAGCAGCCCCTCAGGGGGACGGCAATACGAGCAGTACTTC.